This TCR beta chain originates from a study of blood T cell repertoires in COVID-19. Sequencing used immunoSEQ multiplex PCR; TCRdb keeps in-frame clones, though not all of them. The sample records approximately 300,000 clones, more than 90% being singletons. What was sequenced was PBMCs or T cells enriched from blood (not recorded which). This receptor was identified in a woman younger than 45 who had recovered from COVID-19.

As DNA, the CDR3 is TGTGCCAGTAGTATAGTCGGACAGGGATACAATGAGCAGTTCTTC. This codes for CASSIVGQGYNEQFF. The chain has TRBV19 and TRBJ2-1, with TRBD1 identical over 8 bases. CDR1 LNHDA and CDR2 SQIVND come from the germline V gene (reference sequence). CDR3 length: 15 amino acids. V was pared by 1 base and J by 4 bases, with 3 bases of the junction left unmatched.